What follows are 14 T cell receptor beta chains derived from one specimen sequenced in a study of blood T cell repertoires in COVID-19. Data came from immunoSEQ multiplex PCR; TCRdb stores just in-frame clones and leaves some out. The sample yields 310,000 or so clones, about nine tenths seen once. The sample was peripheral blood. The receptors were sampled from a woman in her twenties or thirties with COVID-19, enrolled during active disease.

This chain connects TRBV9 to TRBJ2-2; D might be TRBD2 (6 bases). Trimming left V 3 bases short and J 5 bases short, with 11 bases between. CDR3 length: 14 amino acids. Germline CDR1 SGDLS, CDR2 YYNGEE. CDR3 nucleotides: TGTGCCAGCAGCGCGGGGACTGCGACCGGGGAGCTGTTTTTT. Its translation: CASSAGTATGELFF.

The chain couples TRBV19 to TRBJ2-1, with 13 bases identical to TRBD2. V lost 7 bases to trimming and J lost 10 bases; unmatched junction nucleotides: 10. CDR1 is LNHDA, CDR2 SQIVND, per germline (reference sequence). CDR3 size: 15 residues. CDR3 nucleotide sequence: TGTGCCAGTACCGTAACTAGCGGGAGGGCAGAGGAGCAGTTCTTC. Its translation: CASTVTSGRAEEQFF.

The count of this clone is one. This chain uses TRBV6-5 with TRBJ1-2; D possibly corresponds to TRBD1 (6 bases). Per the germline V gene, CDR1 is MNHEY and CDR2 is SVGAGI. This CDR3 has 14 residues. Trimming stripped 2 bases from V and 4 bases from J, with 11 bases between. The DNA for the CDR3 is TGTGCCAGCAGTTACGCGGGGGCGGGCTATGGCTACACCTTC. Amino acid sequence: CASSYAGAGYGYTF.

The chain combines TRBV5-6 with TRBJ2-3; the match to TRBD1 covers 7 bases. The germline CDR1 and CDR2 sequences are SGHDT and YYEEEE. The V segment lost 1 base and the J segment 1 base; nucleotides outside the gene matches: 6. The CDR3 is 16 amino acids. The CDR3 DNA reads TGTGCCAGCAGCTTGCAGGGGGAAGCGCGCACAGATACGCAGTATTTT. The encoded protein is CASSLQGEARTDTQYF.

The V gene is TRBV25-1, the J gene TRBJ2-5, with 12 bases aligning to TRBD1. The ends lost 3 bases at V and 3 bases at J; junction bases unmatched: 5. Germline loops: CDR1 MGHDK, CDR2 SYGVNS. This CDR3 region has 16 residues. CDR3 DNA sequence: TGTGCCAGCAGTGACAGGGACAGGGGGCGCAAAGAGACCCAGTACTTC. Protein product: CASSDRDRGRKETQYF.

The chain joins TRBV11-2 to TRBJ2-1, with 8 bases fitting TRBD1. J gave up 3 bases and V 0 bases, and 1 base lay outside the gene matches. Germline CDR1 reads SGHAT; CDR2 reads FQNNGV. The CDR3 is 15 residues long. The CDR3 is CASSLEDRVYNEQFF. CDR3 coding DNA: TGTGCCAGCAGCTTAGAGGACAGGGTCTACAATGAGCAGTTCTTC.

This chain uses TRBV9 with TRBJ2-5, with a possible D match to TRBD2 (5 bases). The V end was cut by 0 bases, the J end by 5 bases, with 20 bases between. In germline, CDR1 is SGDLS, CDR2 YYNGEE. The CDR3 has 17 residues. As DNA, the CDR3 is TGTGCCAGCAGCGTAGTAGGAGGACTGCTGGGTGGGGAGACCCAGTACTTC. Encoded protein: CASSVVGGLLGGETQYF.

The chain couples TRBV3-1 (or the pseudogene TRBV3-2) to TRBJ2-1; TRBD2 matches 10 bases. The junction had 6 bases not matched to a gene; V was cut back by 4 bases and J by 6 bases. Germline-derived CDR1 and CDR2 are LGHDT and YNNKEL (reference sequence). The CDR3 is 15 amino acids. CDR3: CASSPVVAGGNEQFF. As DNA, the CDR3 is TGTGCCAGCAGCCCCGTGGTAGCGGGGGGCAATGAGCAGTTCTTC.

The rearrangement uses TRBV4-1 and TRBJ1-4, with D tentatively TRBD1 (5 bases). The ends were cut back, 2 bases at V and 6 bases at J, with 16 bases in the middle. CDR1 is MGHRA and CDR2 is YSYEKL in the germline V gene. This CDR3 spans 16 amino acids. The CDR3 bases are TGCGCCAGCAGCCAACCTAGGGGCAGGGAGGATGAAAAACTGTTTTTT. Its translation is CASSQPRGREDEKLFF.

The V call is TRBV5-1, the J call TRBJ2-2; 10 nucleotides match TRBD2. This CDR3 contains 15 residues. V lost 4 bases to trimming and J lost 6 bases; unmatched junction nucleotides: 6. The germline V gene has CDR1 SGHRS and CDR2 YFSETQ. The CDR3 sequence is CASSQAGGPAGELFF. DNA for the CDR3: TGCGCCAGCAGCCAAGCGGGAGGGCCCGCCGGGGAGCTGTTTTTT.

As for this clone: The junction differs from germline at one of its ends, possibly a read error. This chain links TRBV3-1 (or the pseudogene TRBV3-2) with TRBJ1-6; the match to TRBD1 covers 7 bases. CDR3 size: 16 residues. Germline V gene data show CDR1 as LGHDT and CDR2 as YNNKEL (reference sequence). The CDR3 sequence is CASRQGSDRAFSPLHF. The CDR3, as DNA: TGTGCCAGCAGACAAGGAAGCGACAGGGCGTTCTCACCCCTCCACTTT.

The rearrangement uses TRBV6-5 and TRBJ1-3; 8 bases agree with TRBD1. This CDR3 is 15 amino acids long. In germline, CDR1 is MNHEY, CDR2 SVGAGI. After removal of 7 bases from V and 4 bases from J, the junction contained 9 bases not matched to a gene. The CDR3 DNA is TGTGCCAGCACTAGGGACAGGTTTATAGGAAACACCATATATTTT. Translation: CASTRDRFIGNTIYF.

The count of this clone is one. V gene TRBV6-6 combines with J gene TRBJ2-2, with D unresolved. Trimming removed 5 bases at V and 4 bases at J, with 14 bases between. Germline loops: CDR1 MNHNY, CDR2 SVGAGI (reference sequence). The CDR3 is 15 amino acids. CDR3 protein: CASSLAATGTGELFF. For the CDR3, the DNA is TGTGCCAGCAGTCTGGCGGCGACGGGCACCGGGGAGCTGTTTTTT.

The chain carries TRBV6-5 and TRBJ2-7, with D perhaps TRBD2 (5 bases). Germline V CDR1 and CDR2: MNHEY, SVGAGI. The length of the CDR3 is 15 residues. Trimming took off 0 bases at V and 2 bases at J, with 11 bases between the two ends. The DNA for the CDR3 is TGTGCCAGCAGTTACTCGTCAGCGGCTCCCTACGAGCAGTACTTC. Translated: CASSYSSAAPYEQYF.